This TCR beta chain stems from a study of read filtering for tumor transcriptome and immune sequencing. V was clipped by 6 bases and J by 5 bases; unmatched bases: 4. Germline V lookup: CDR1 MDHEN, CDR2 SYDVKM. This CDR3 comprises 13 residues. Molecular barcoded adaptors covering alpha/delta and beta/gamma chains were used on roughly 400 ng RNA. TCRdb reprocessed the reads with MiXCR, giving one entry per CDR3 protein. The repertoire holds around 65,000 distinct CDR3 sequences, with roughly 18% as singletons. This clonotype occurred many times. Specimen: a population of CD138-negative cells sorted from bone marrow. The receptor was isolated from a donor aged 40 or over with multiple myeloma. The V and J genes are TRBV28 and TRBJ2-1; 7 nucleotides agree with TRBD2. This CDR3 is CASREGLDNEQFF. The CDR3 DNA reads as TGTGCCAGCAGAGAAGGACTAGACAATGAGCAGTTCTTC.